The 18 T cell receptor beta chains reported below all come from one sample, sequenced in a study of HIV-infected children after antiretroviral therapy interruption. Treatment in this sample: PENTA 11 planned treatment interruption arm or continuous ART arm. Unique molecular identifiers were included in an RNA-based 3' RACE TCR library. TCRdb called the 3' RACE reads again in MiXCR, with one record for every CDR3 protein. This table holds fewer than 100,000 distinct CDR3 sequences, less than 7% found once. The source material was CD45RA+ CD4+ T cells from PBMCs, pooled from several time points, sampled from a donor given antiretroviral therapy, either interrupted or continuous. The subset here: naive CD4+ CD45RA+ CD45RO- T cells. Receptor source: a pool of human donors with HIV.

In this sample, this clonotype turned up many times. The V gene is TRBV5-1, the J gene TRBJ2-7, with TRBD2 matching over 12 bases. Germline V gene lookup returns CDR1 SGHRS and CDR2 YFSETQ. The CDR3 runs to 16 residues. The trim removed 0 bases at V and 5 bases at J, leaving 6 bases unmatched. CDR3 in DNA: TGCGCCAGCAGCTTGGAAGCGACTAGCGGGGGAGACGAGCAGTACTTC. This encodes CASSLEATSGGDEQYF.

This clonotype was counted ten times or more. The rearrangement uses TRBV20-1 and TRBJ1-2; D is undetermined. Trimming cost V 0 bases and J 3 bases, with 5 bases left between them. CDR1 DFQATT and CDR2 SNEGSKA come from the germline V gene (reference sequence). The CDR3 runs to 12 residues. This chain's CDR3 is CSAREGYYGYTF. The DNA for the CDR3 is TGCAGTGCTAGAGAGGGGTACTATGGCTACACCTTC.

This clonotype was found many times. This chain connects TRBV19 to TRBJ2-7, with a weak D call TRBD2 (6 bases). Per germline, CDR1 LNHDA and CDR2 SQIVND (reference sequence). The V end lost 3 bases, the J end lost 2 bases, and 14 bases lay between the germline ends. CDR3 length equals 15 residues. The CDR3 loop reads CASSIRSGLTYEQYF. The DNA for the CDR3 is TGTGCCAGTAGTATTCGGTCAGGACTAACCTACGAGCAGTACTTC.

This clonotype was detected many times. The rearrangement uses TRBV5-1 and TRBJ2-1, with D possibly called TRBD1 or TRBD2 (7 bases each). Germline CDR1 SGHRS, CDR2 YFSETQ. V lost 1 base to trimming and J lost 6 bases, with 14 bases between them. The CDR3 covers 15 residues. CDR3 DNA: TGCGCCAGCAGCTTGCGGTGGGAGGGGGCCAATGAGCAGTTCTTC. Amino acids: CASSLRWEGANEQFF.

The rearrangement uses TRBV5-1 and TRBJ1-1; 8 bases line up with TRBD1. The V gene's germline CDR1 is SGHRS and CDR2 YFSETQ. Trimming removed 7 bases from V and 9 bases from J; junction bases left unmatched: 23. CDR3 length equals 17 residues. CDR3 bases: TGCGCCAGCTCCACTACCCCCAGGGGGCTCCCCGCCGTGAAAGCTTTCTTT. Encoded protein: CASSTTPRGLPAVKAFF.

The rearrangement links TRBV2 to TRBJ1-1; 7 bases fit TRBD1. Trimming at V came to 5 bases and at J to 3 bases, leaving 6 bases not matched to a gene. This CDR3 has 14 amino acids. The germline CDR1 and CDR2 sequences are SNHLY and FYNNEI. CDR3 in DNA: TGTGCCAGCAGTAGGCAGGGGGACGACACTGAAGCTTTCTTT. This sequence encodes CASSRQGDDTEAFF. Full variable domain (missing parts from reference TRBV2 and TRBJ1-1): EPEVTQTPSHQVTQMGQEVILRCVPISNHLYFYWYRQILGQKVEFLVSFYNNEISEKSEIFDDQFSVERPDGSNFTLKIRSTKLEDSAMYFCASSRQGDDTEAFFGQGTRLTVV.

The J gene is TRBJ2-5, the V gene TRBV19; 9 nucleotides agree with TRBD1. The CDR3 consists of 14 residues. J gave up 1 base and V 4 bases, and 1 base lay outside the gene matches. Germline V CDR1 and CDR2: LNHDA, SQIVND (reference sequence). The CDR3 loop is CASSTTGGQETQYF. Written as DNA, the CDR3 is TGTGCCAGTAGTACGACAGGGGGCCAAGAGACCCAGTACTTC. Full variable domain (rest looked up from reference TRBV19 and TRBJ2-5): DGGITQSPKYLFRKEGQNVTLSCEQNLNHDAMYWYRQDPGQGLRLIYYSQIVNDFQKGDIAEGYSVSREKKESFPLTVTSAQKNPTAFYLCASSTTGGQETQYFGPGTRLLVL.

This clonotype has at least ten counts. The chain recombines TRBV9 with TRBJ2-5; TRBD1 matches at 11 bases. Germline CDR1 is SGDLS and CDR2 is YYNGEE. This CDR3 spans 16 amino acids. Trimming cost V 4 bases and J 4 bases; bases outside gene matches: 9. As DNA, the CDR3 is TGTGCCAGCAGCCCTCAAGGACAGGGGGCTCGAGAGACCCAGTACTTC. Translated: CASSPQGQGARETQYF.

This chain joins TRBV19 and TRBJ1-1; D gene unclear. Germline V CDR1 and CDR2: LNHDA, SQIVND (reference sequence). V lost 7 bases and J 0 bases, leaving 6 bases between the germline ends. The CDR3 runs 12 residues. DNA for the CDR3: TGTGCCAGTATTAGTCTGAACACTGAAGCTTTCTTT. Protein: CASISLNTEAFF.

This clonotype was observed many times. The CDR3: CASSHGQGRFSLFF. The CDR3 DNA sequence: TGTGCCAGCAGCCACGGACAGGGGAGGTTTTCACTGTTTTTT. This chain joins TRBV27 and TRBJ1-4; TRBD1 matches 9 bases. CDR1 is MNHEY and CDR2 is SMNVEV in the germline V gene (reference sequence). CDR3 size: 14 residues. V shed 6 bases, J shed 13 bases, and the junction held 12 bases outside the gene matches.

J is TRBJ2-7 and V is TRBV24-1; TRBD1 matches 10 bases. Germline assignment: CDR1 KGHDR and CDR2 SFDVKD. V lost 4 bases, J lost 5 bases, and 4 bases stayed unmatched. The CDR3 is made up of 14 amino acids. For the CDR3, the DNA is TGTGCCACCAGTGAGACAGGGGGCCATCACGAGCAGTACTTC. Its protein is CATSETGGHHEQYF.

This clonotype was seen repeatedly, ten times or more. The chain couples TRBV23-1 to TRBJ2-4; no firm D call. TRBV23-1 is marked as an open reading frame, function uncertain. The CDR3 has 13 amino acids. The V end lost 5 bases, the J end lost 4 bases, and 9 bases lay between the germline ends. The CDR3 region is CASSNLKKNIQYF. DNA for the CDR3: TGCGCCAGCAGTAACCTCAAAAAAAACATTCAGTACTTC.

This clonotype was counted a few times. The chain joins TRBV7-2 to TRBJ2-5, with 10 positions matching TRBD2. CDR3 length: 15 residues. The V and J ends lost 6 bases and 2 bases, in that order; junction bases with no gene match: 6. CDR1 is SGHTA and CDR2 is FQGNSA in the germline V gene. The CDR3 protein is CASRPPLAGQETQYF. CDR3 DNA sequence: TGTGCCAGCAGACCACCACTAGCGGGGCAAGAGACCCAGTACTTC.

This clonotype was detected a few times. V and J are TRBV6-6 and TRBJ2-2; 7 bases align to TRBD2. The V and J ends lost 6 bases and 1 base, in that order; junction bases with no gene match: 5. Looked up from germline, CDR1 is MNHNY and CDR2 is SVGAGI (reference sequence). This CDR3 is built from 15 residues. The CDR3 DNA reads as TGTGCCAGCAGGGCCACGGGGGGGAACACCGGGGAGCTGTTTTTT. This gives the protein CASRATGGNTGELFF.

This clonotype was seen repeatedly, ten times or more. The V call is TRBV10-2, the J call TRBJ2-7, with 8 bases that match TRBD1. CDR1 is WSHSY, CDR2 SAAADI, per germline. V shed 6 bases and J 6 bases; nucleotides not matched to a gene: 16. The CDR3 is made up of 16 amino acids. This CDR3 reads CASRETRTGPYVEQYF. CDR3 in DNA: TGCGCCAGCAGAGAGACCCGGACAGGGCCCTACGTCGAGCAGTACTTC.

In its sample, this clonotype was seen many times. V is TRBV19 and J is TRBJ1-5, with D possibly TRBD1 on 6 matching bases. The germline V gene has CDR1 LNHDA and CDR2 SQIVND (reference sequence). This CDR3 region has 14 residues. With 7 bases removed from V and 4 bases from J, the gap between germline ends came to 14 bases. CDR3 loop: CASTKERGNQPQHF. The CDR3, as DNA: TGTGCCAGTACCAAAGAGAGGGGGAATCAGCCCCAGCATTTT.

This clonotype occurred a few times. The chain combines TRBV20-1 with TRBJ1-6, with TRBD1 identical over 8 bases. Germline CDR1 DFQATT, CDR2 SNEGSKA (reference sequence). CDR3 size: 17 residues. The J segment lost 10 bases and the V segment lost 6 bases, leaving 20 bases of the junction unmatched. The CDR3 DNA follows: TGCAGTGCACAGACGGGATCAGGGGGCTCGACTGGGTCACCCCTCCACTTT. As protein: CSAQTGSGGSTGSPLHF.

This clonotype appeared a few times. This chain connects TRBV7-3 to TRBJ2-7; weak D call: TRBD1 (5 bases). Per the germline V gene, CDR1 is SGHTA and CDR2 is FQGTGA. This CDR3 contains 13 residues. V lost 2 bases and J lost 6, with 11 bases in between. CDR3: CASSLQGRSEQYF. The CDR3 bases are TGTGCCAGCAGCTTACAGGGTCGTAGCGAGCAGTACTTC. Supplemented by reference TRBV7-3 and TRBJ2-7, the full variable domain reads GAGVSQTPSNKVTEKGKYVELRCDPISGHTALYWYRQSLGQGPEFLIYFQGTGAADDSGLPNDRFFAVRPEGSVSTLKIQRTERGDSAVYLCASSLQGRSEQYFGPGTRLTVT.